This T cell receptor beta chain appears in the sequencing data of a study of tumor-infiltrating lymphocytes in primary liver carcinoma. About the study: Ages ranged from 30 to 69, with HCC or mixed HCC-cholangiocarcinoma. Overall study results and limits: Relative to blood, tumors carried a significantly larger fraction of the repertoire in their top 250 clones (p = 0.039).

Starting material for RNA and DNA co-extraction consisted of about 19-32 mg of unsorted bulk tissue. Viable tumor cell content exceeded 75% in every tumor sample. This clonotype showed up just once. No antigen is known for it. The germline gene is not matched at one end of the junction; a read error may be the cause. The authors made TCR beta cDNA from about 500 ng total RNA with a constant-region primer. Investigators got TCR beta libraries out of three nested multiplex PCR rounds, done with slightly modified ARM-PCR. MiXCR was run by TCRdb on the multiplex PCR reads, yielding one entry per CDR3 protein. The data show some 30,000 distinct CDR3 sequences, about 79% seen once. Sequenced sample: liver tumor tissue from sampling region 5. The subset denotes: tumor region T5, tumor centre. The sequence was obtained from a man aged 35 to 55 with primary liver carcinoma and hepatitis B virus infection.

CDR3 sequence (DNA): TGTGCCACCCTGAACAGGGTAAACACTGAAGCTTTCTTC. Its translation is CATLNRVNTEAFF. The chain combines TRBV28 with TRBJ1-1, with TRBD1 as a possible D gene (6 bases). The CDR3 is made up of 13 amino acids. Germline V gene data show CDR1 as MDHEN and CDR2 as SYDVKM.